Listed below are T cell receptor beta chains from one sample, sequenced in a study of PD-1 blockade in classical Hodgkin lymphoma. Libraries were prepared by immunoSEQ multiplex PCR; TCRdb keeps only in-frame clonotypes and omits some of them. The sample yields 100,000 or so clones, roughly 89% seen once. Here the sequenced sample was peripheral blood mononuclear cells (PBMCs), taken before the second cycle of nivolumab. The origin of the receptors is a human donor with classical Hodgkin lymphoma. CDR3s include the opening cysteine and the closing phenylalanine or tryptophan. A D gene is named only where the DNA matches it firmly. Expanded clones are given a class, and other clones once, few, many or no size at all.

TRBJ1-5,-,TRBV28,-,CASSLGWQPQHF,TGTGCCAGCAGTTTGGGGTGGCAGCCCCAGCATTTT
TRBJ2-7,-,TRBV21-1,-,CASSEGLVWLVREQYF,TGTGCCAGCAGCGAAGGACTAGTTTGGTTAGTGAGGGAGCAGTACTTC
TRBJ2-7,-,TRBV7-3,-,CASSPLGPSYEQYF,TGTGCCAGCAGCCCTCTAGGGCCCTCCTACGAGCAGTACTTC
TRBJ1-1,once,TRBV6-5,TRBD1,CASSYAPQGENTEAFF,TGTGCCAGCAGTTACGCGCCCCAGGGGGAGAACACTGAAGCTTTCTTT
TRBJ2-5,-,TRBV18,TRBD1,CASSPTTRGIGETQYF,TGTGCCAGCTCACCAACAACCAGGGGGATTGGGGAGACCCAGTACTTC
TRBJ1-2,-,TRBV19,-,CASGTSGYTF,TGTGCCAGTGGGACTAGTGGCTACACCTTC
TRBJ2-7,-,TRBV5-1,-,CASSLGPSSVPSYEQYF,TGCGCCAGCAGCTTGGGGCCCTCTAGCGTTCCCTCCTACGAGCAGTACTTC
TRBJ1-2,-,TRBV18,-,CASSPSGEYGYTF,TGTGCCAGCTCACCAAGTGGTGAATATGGCTACACCTTC
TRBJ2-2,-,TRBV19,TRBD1,CASSRPHTGATGELFF,TGTGCCAGTAGCCGACCCCATACAGGGGCCACCGGGGAGCTGTTTTTT
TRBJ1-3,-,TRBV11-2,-,CASSPTGTGNTIYF,TGTGCCAGCAGCCCAACAGGGACTGGAAACACCATATATTTT
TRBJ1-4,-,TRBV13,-,CASSFSTGGSSEKLFF,TGTGCCAGCAGCTTTTCTACCGGTGGGAGCAGTGAAAAACTGTTTTTT
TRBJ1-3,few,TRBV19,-,CASTQGVAGNTIYF,TGTGCCAGTACACAGGGAGTAGCCGGAAACACCATATATTTT
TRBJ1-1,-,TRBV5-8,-,CASSLAEEDRGAFF,TGTGCCAGCAGCTTGGCCGAGGAGGACAGAGGGGCTTTCTTT
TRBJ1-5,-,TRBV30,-,CAWREGINQPQHF,TGTGCCTGGAGGGAGGGGATTAATCAGCCCCAGCATTTT
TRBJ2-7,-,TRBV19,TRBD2,CASSSSGGAYEQYF,TGTGCCAGTAGTTCTAGCGGGGGGGCCTACGAGCAGTACTTC
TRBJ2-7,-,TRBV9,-,CASSEQGPFSYEQYF,TGTGCCAGCAGCGAGCAGGGGCCATTCTCCTACGAGCAGTACTTC
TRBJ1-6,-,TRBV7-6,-,CASSERDSRSGSPLHF,TGTGCCAGCAGCGAACGGGACTCCCGGAGCGGTTCACCCCTCCACTTT
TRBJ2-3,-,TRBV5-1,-,CASSLEVVDTQYF,TGCGCCAGCAGCTTGGAAGTAGTAGATACGCAGTATTTT
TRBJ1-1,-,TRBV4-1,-,CASSQDRTSVGNTEAFF,TGCGCCAGCAGCCAAGATCGTACCAGTGTGGGGAACACTGAAGCTTTCTTT
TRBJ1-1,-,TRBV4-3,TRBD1,CASSQEPGQGNTEAFF,TGCGCCAGCAGCCAAGAGCCGGGACAGGGGAACACTGAAGCTTTCTTT
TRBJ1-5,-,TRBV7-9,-,CASSLNGFNQPQHF,TGTGCCAGCAGCTTAAACGGTTTTAATCAGCCCCAGCATTTT
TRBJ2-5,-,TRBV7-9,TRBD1,CASSLGVMGQQETQYF,TGTGCCAGCAGCTTAGGGGTAATGGGACAGCAAGAGACCCAGTACTTC
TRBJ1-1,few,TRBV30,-,CAWRSSTKAFF,TGTGCCTGGAGATCGTCAACTAAAGCTTTCTTT
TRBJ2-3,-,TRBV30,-,CAWSAGRGTDTQYF,TGTGCCTGGAGTGCGGGGCGCGGCACAGATACGCAGTATTTT
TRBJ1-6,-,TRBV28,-,CASSLTWSPLHF,TGTGCCAGCAGTCTAACGTGGTCACCCCTCCACTTT
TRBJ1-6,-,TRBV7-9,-,CASSFPPGADNSPLHF,TGTGCCAGCAGCTTCCCGCCGGGCGCGGATAATTCACCCCTCCACTTT
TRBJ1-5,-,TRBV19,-,CASSPPGARNQPQHF,TGTGCCAGTAGTCCCCCAGGGGCTCGGAATCAGCCCCAGCATTTT
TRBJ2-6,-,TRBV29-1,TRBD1,CSAGGQGSSGANVLTF,TGCAGCGCCGGGGGACAGGGAAGCTCTGGGGCCAACGTCCTGACTTTC
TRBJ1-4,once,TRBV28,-,CASSFPWAGNEKLFF,TGTGCCAGCAGTTTCCCCTGGGCGGGAAATGAAAAACTGTTTTTT
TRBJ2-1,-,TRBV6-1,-,CASSESQGSVNEQFF,TGTGCCAGCAGTGAATCCCAGGGATCAGTCAATGAGCAGTTCTTC
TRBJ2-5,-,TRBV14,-,CASSSLGQFQETQYF,TGTGCCAGCAGTTCTCTGGGCCAGTTCCAAGAGACCCAGTACTTC
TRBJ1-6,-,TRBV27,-,CASSLDGNYNSPLHF,TGTGCCAGCAGTTTGGACGGTAATTATAATTCACCCCTCCACTTT